This TCR beta chain was captured by sequencing in a study of CD8+CD57+ T cells in acquired aplastic anemia. V was clipped by 7 bases and J by 7 bases, with 8 bases between them. This CDR3 is 12 amino acids long. Looked up from germline, CDR1 is SNHLY and CDR2 is FYNNEI. Genomic DNA acted as the template from which TCR beta VDJ combination and CDR3 sequence profiling were carried out. From the reads, TCRdb called clonotypes with MiXCR, one entry per CDR3 protein. Of about 42,000 distinct CDR3 sequences listed, roughly 65% are singletons. The source is a human donor in good health, serving as a control. Source material: sorted CD4+, CD8+, or CD8+CD57+ T cells (not recorded which) from PBMCs. The V call is TRBV2, the J call TRBJ1-6; D uncertain. Written as DNA, the CDR3 is TGTGCCAGCAAGTCAGAGAATTCACCCCTCCACTTT. Translation gives CASKSENSPLHF. The full variable domain, with the rest looked up from reference TRBV2 and TRBJ1-6, is EPEVTQTPSHQVTQMGQEVILRCVPISNHLYFYWYRQILGQKVEFLVSFYNNEISEKSEIFDDQFSVERPDGSNFTLKIRSTKLEDSAMYFCASKSENSPLHFGNGTRLTVT.